This is a list of T cell receptor beta chains from one sample in a study of spatial heterogeneity in lung cancer. In TCRdb, the 5' RACE reads were re-called with MiXCR into one record per CDR3 protein. The sample lists about 45,000 distinct CDR3 sequences; 6.8% were seen once. Sequenced here: PBMCs, sampled at surgery. The receptors were gathered from a female donor with early-stage non-small cell lung cancer. The CDR3 runs from the conserved cysteine through the conserved F or W. The order of the fields is CDR3 DNA, CDR3 protein, clone size, V gene, D gene, J gene. A D gene is named only where the DNA matches it firmly. Clone size is stated in some rows and not others, as once, few, many or a class when expanded.

CDR3 DNA: TGTGCCAGCAGCTCCCGCGGGGTGGGAGATACGCAGTATTTT; CDR3 protein: CASSSRGVGDTQYF; clone size: many; V gene: TRBV7-2; D gene: NA; J gene: TRBJ2-3
CDR3 DNA: TGTGCCAGCAGCCAAGATCTCCCCGGTGGAGCAGACAACTATGGCTACACCTTC; CDR3 protein: CASSQDLPGGADNYGYTF; clone size: few; V gene: TRBV3-1; D gene: NA; J gene: TRBJ1-2
CDR3 DNA: TGTGCCAGCAGTGAAGATAGGGGGCTGGCCACAGATACGCAGTATTTT; CDR3 protein: CASSEDRGLATDTQYF; clone size: many; V gene: TRBV2; D gene: TRBD1; J gene: TRBJ2-3
CDR3 DNA: TGCAGCGTTCTGGGACAGGGGTCTAGCACAGATACGCAGTATTTT; CDR3 protein: CSVLGQGSSTDTQYF; clone size: many; V gene: TRBV29-1; D gene: TRBD1; J gene: TRBJ2-3
CDR3 DNA: TGTGCCAGCTCAGCGACAGGAAATCAGCCCCAGCATTTT; CDR3 protein: CASSATGNQPQHF; clone size: many; V gene: TRBV18; D gene: NA; J gene: TRBJ1-5
CDR3 DNA: TGCAGCGTTGTCCGGGGGGGCTCCTACAATGAGCAGTTCTTC; CDR3 protein: CSVVRGGSYNEQFF; clone size: many; V gene: TRBV29-1; D gene: TRBD2; J gene: TRBJ2-1
CDR3 DNA: TGTGCCATCAGCCCGGAGGACGTTTACAATGAGCAGTTCTTC; CDR3 protein: CAISPEDVYNEQFF; clone size: many; V gene: TRBV10-3; D gene: NA; J gene: TRBJ2-1
CDR3 DNA: TGCGCCAGCAGCTTGAATCCAGGGGCAAGCGTGCAGTTCTTC; CDR3 protein: CASSLNPGASVQFF; clone size: NA; V gene: TRBV5-1; D gene: NA; J gene: TRBJ2-1
CDR3 DNA: TGCGCCAGCAGCCCAGGACAGGGGGACACAGATACGCAGTATTTT; CDR3 protein: CASSPGQGDTDTQYF; clone size: many; V gene: TRBV5-1; D gene: TRBD1; J gene: TRBJ2-3
CDR3 DNA: TGTGCCAGCAGCTTATCGGGACGCTACAATGAGCAGTTCTTC; CDR3 protein: CASSLSGRYNEQFF; clone size: many; V gene: TRBV5-6; D gene: NA; J gene: TRBJ2-1
CDR3 DNA: TGTGCCACCAGGGGGGACAGGCATCCCAATCAGCCCCAGCATTTT; CDR3 protein: CATRGDRHPNQPQHF; clone size: many; V gene: TRBV6-1; D gene: TRBD1; J gene: TRBJ1-5
CDR3 DNA: TGCGCCAGCAGCCAAGATCACGGGACTAGCGGGGGGGCAGATACGCAGTATTTT; CDR3 protein: CASSQDHGTSGGADTQYF; clone size: few; V gene: TRBV4-1; D gene: TRBD2; J gene: TRBJ2-3
CDR3 DNA: TGCAGCGTTGCCCTAGCGCAGAGCTCCTACAATGAGCAGTTCTTC; CDR3 protein: CSVALAQSSYNEQFF; clone size: NA; V gene: TRBV29-1; D gene: NA; J gene: TRBJ2-1
CDR3 DNA: TGTGCCAGCAGCTTAGCGGGGGACAGGGGTAATGAGCAGTTCTTC; CDR3 protein: CASSLAGDRGNEQFF; clone size: few; V gene: TRBV11-2; D gene: TRBD1; J gene: TRBJ2-1
CDR3 DNA: TGTGCCAGCAGTTACCACGGACAGGGAAAGTTCGCCGAGCAGTACTTC; CDR3 protein: CASSYHGQGKFAEQYF; clone size: few; V gene: TRBV6-2/TRBV6-3; D gene: TRBD1; J gene: TRBJ2-7
CDR3 DNA: TGTGCCAGTACTCTTCAGGGGGTGGGCGGGGAGCTGTTTTTT; CDR3 protein: CASTLQGVGGELFF; clone size: few; V gene: TRBV19; D gene: TRBD1; J gene: TRBJ2-2
CDR3 DNA: TGTGCCAGCAGTGAATTGTACAGGGGAGGTGAAAAACTGTTTTTT; CDR3 protein: CASSELYRGGEKLFF; clone size: NA; V gene: TRBV6-1; D gene: TRBD1; J gene: TRBJ1-4
CDR3 DNA: TGCGCCAGCAGCCGGATGGGGAACGGCGGGGAGCTGTTTTTT; CDR3 protein: CASSRMGNGGELFF; clone size: many; V gene: TRBV5-1; D gene: NA; J gene: TRBJ2-2
CDR3 DNA: TGTGCCAGCTTCGGCAGAACCTTTCCTTACGAGCAGTACTTC; CDR3 protein: CASFGRTFPYEQYF; clone size: many; V gene: TRBV6-1; D gene: NA; J gene: TRBJ2-7
CDR3 DNA: TGCGCCAGCAGCTTGGTACCTGAGGGGGCGCGGATGACTTCACCCCTCCACTTT; CDR3 protein: CASSLVPEGARMTSPLHF; clone size: many; V gene: TRBV5-1; D gene: TRBD1; J gene: TRBJ1-6
CDR3 DNA: TGCAGTGCTAGCCTAGCAGCAGATACGCAGTATTTT; CDR3 protein: CSASLAADTQYF; clone size: many; V gene: TRBV20-1; D gene: NA; J gene: TRBJ2-3
CDR3 DNA: TGCGCCAGCAGCCTCCGGGCCCCGGCCTTTGAAGCTTTCTTT; CDR3 protein: CASSLRAPAFEAFF; clone size: few; V gene: TRBV4-1; D gene: NA; J gene: TRBJ1-1
CDR3 DNA: TGTGCCAGCAGCGTGACGGTGAACACTGAAGCTTTCTTT; CDR3 protein: CASSVTVNTEAFF; clone size: many; V gene: TRBV9; D gene: NA; J gene: TRBJ1-1
CDR3 DNA: TGTGCCAGCAGCCGACAGGGTAGGGTTCTGAACACTGAAGCTTTCTTT; CDR3 protein: CASSRQGRVLNTEAFF; clone size: few; V gene: TRBV3-1; D gene: TRBD1; J gene: TRBJ1-1
CDR3 DNA: TGCGCCAGCAGCCCGTCACAGGGCGGAGGAGAGACCCAGTACTTC; CDR3 protein: CASSPSQGGGETQYF; clone size: few; V gene: TRBV5-1; D gene: NA; J gene: TRBJ2-5
CDR3 DNA: TGTGCCAGCAGTCGGGGGGCGGCGAACACTGAAGCTTTCTTT; CDR3 protein: CASSRGAANTEAFF; clone size: many; V gene: TRBV6-2/TRBV6-3; D gene: NA; J gene: TRBJ1-1
CDR3 DNA: TGTGCCATCACTCCCGGACAGGGACGGTATGGCTACACCTTC; CDR3 protein: CAITPGQGRYGYTF; clone size: few; V gene: TRBV28; D gene: TRBD1; J gene: TRBJ1-2
CDR3 DNA: TGTGCCAGCAGCTTGGCTGGACAGGGGCATGGCTACACCTTC; CDR3 protein: CASSLAGQGHGYTF; clone size: few; V gene: TRBV11-2; D gene: TRBD1; J gene: TRBJ1-2
CDR3 DNA: TGTGCCAGCAGCCCCGGGGACAGGGAGATTAACACTGAAGCTTTCTTT; CDR3 protein: CASSPGDREINTEAFF; clone size: many; V gene: TRBV7-6; D gene: TRBD1; J gene: TRBJ1-1
CDR3 DNA: TGTGCCAGCAGTGAGAGGGGAGGCTATGGCTACACCTTC; CDR3 protein: CASSERGGYGYTF; clone size: many; V gene: TRBV6-1; D gene: NA; J gene: TRBJ1-2
CDR3 DNA: TGTGCCAGCAGTTACTCTTGGATCACAGGCCGGACCTACGAGCAGTACTTC; CDR3 protein: CASSYSWITGRTYEQYF; clone size: NA; V gene: TRBV6-2/TRBV6-3; D gene: NA; J gene: TRBJ2-7
CDR3 DNA: TGTGCCAGCAGACCGGGGGGCGCCTATGGCTACACCTTC; CDR3 protein: CASRPGGAYGYTF; clone size: NA; V gene: TRBV3-1; D gene: NA; J gene: TRBJ1-2
CDR3 DNA: TGTGCCAGCAGTTACTCAGGGGGACGGCGAAGAACTGAAGCTTTCTTT; CDR3 protein: CASSYSGGRRRTEAFF; clone size: many; V gene: TRBV6-5; D gene: NA; J gene: TRBJ1-1
CDR3 DNA: TGTGCCACCAGTGATTCAAGGACTAGCGGGGTCGAGCAGTTCTTC; CDR3 protein: CATSDSRTSGVEQFF; clone size: few; V gene: TRBV24-1; D gene: TRBD2; J gene: TRBJ2-1
CDR3 DNA: TGTGCCAGCAGTGAGTTGCCAGGGCGAGAGGAAAAACTGTTTTTT; CDR3 protein: CASSELPGREEKLFF; clone size: few; V gene: TRBV25-1; D gene: NA; J gene: TRBJ1-4
CDR3 DNA: TGTGCCAGCAGCCGGCCAGGGGGCGGCACTGAAGCTTTCTTT; CDR3 protein: CASSRPGGGTEAFF; clone size: few; V gene: TRBV12-3/TRBV12-4; D gene: TRBD1; J gene: TRBJ1-1
CDR3 DNA: TGTGCCCTCTGGCGGGGGGCCTACAATGAGCAGTTCTTC; CDR3 protein: CALWRGAYNEQFF; clone size: many; V gene: TRBV7-2; D gene: TRBD2; J gene: TRBJ2-1
CDR3 DNA: TGTGCCAGCAGCCGGAAAGCGGGGGGGCCCTACGAGCAGTACTTC; CDR3 protein: CASSRKAGGPYEQYF; clone size: many; V gene: TRBV3-1; D gene: TRBD2; J gene: TRBJ2-7
CDR3 DNA: TGCGCCAGCAGCCAGTTCCTAGCGGCCCCCTCCTACGAGCAGTACTTC; CDR3 protein: CASSQFLAAPSYEQYF; clone size: NA; V gene: TRBV4-1; D gene: TRBD2; J gene: TRBJ2-7
CDR3 DNA: TGTGCCAGCAGTGAAGAGGAGGAGCTAGCAACAGAGACCCAGTACTTC; CDR3 protein: CASSEEEELATETQYF; clone size: many; V gene: TRBV2; D gene: NA; J gene: TRBJ2-5
CDR3 DNA: TGCGCCAGCAGCTTAGGTAACACGAACACTGAAGCTTTCTTT; CDR3 protein: CASSLGNTNTEAFF; clone size: NA; V gene: TRBV5-1; D gene: NA; J gene: TRBJ1-1
CDR3 DNA: TGCAGTGCTCCCTTTCGGGGGGGAGGAGATACGCAGTATTTT; CDR3 protein: CSAPFRGGGDTQYF; clone size: NA; V gene: TRBV20-1; D gene: TRBD2; J gene: TRBJ2-3
CDR3 DNA: TGCAGTGCTAGTGAGGCAACGAACACTGAAGCTTTCTTT; CDR3 protein: CSASEATNTEAFF; clone size: many; V gene: TRBV20-1; D gene: NA; J gene: TRBJ1-1
CDR3 DNA: TGTGCCAGCAGCTTAGAACAGGGGCAGACCAACGTCCTGACTTTC; CDR3 protein: CASSLEQGQTNVLTF; clone size: few; V gene: TRBV7-9; D gene: TRBD1; J gene: TRBJ2-6
CDR3 DNA: TGTGCCAGCAGCTTGTTCAGGGGGGCGGACTCTGGAAACACCATATATTTT; CDR3 protein: CASSLFRGADSGNTIYF; clone size: NA; V gene: TRBV7-6; D gene: TRBD1; J gene: TRBJ1-3
CDR3 DNA: TGTGCCAGCAGTTGGACAGGGTCGAACACCGGGGAGCTGTTTTTT; CDR3 protein: CASSWTGSNTGELFF; clone size: few; V gene: TRBV6-5; D gene: TRBD1; J gene: TRBJ2-2
CDR3 DNA: TGTGCCAGCAGCTCGATGCCCGGCAACGGGGAGCTGTTTTTT; CDR3 protein: CASSSMPGNGELFF; clone size: many; V gene: TRBV5-5; D gene: NA; J gene: TRBJ2-2
CDR3 DNA: TGCGCCAGCAGCCCTACGCAGACCCAACTAGCGGGGACAGATACGCAGTATTTT; CDR3 protein: CASSPTQTQLAGTDTQYF; clone size: medium-sized; V gene: TRBV4-1; D gene: TRBD2; J gene: TRBJ2-3
CDR3 DNA: TGCAGTGCTATTACAGGGAGGGACACCGGGGAGCTGTTTTTT; CDR3 protein: CSAITGRDTGELFF; clone size: many; V gene: TRBV20-1; D gene: NA; J gene: TRBJ2-2
CDR3 DNA: TGTGCCAGCAGCTTGGGACAGGGGATTGGAAACACCATATATTTT; CDR3 protein: CASSLGQGIGNTIYF; clone size: many; V gene: TRBV7-9; D gene: TRBD1; J gene: TRBJ1-3
CDR3 DNA: TGCGCCAGCAGCCAAGATCGGCCTTACAATGAGCAGTTCTTC; CDR3 protein: CASSQDRPYNEQFF; clone size: many; V gene: TRBV4-1; D gene: NA; J gene: TRBJ2-1
CDR3 DNA: TGTGCCAGCAGACGGCCTATGGTAGAGCAGTACTTC; CDR3 protein: CASRRPMVEQYF; clone size: few; V gene: TRBV6-2/TRBV6-3; D gene: NA; J gene: TRBJ2-7
CDR3 DNA: TGTGCCAGCAGCTTAGGAAAGCGGGCTAACTTT; CDR3 protein: CASSLGKRANF; clone size: few; V gene: TRBV7-2; D gene: NA; J gene: TRBJ1-1
CDR3 DNA: TGTGCCAGCAGCGATAGCTCTGCGCAGTATTTT; CDR3 protein: CASSDSSAQYF; clone size: few; V gene: TRBV2; D gene: NA; J gene: TRBJ2-3
CDR3 DNA: TGTGCCAGCAGTAAAACCGGGACAGGCGACACTGAAGCTTTCTTT; CDR3 protein: CASSKTGTGDTEAFF; clone size: few; V gene: TRBV2; D gene: TRBD1; J gene: TRBJ1-1
CDR3 DNA: TGCGCCAGCAGCTTGAGCGGACCCTATGGCTACACCTTC; CDR3 protein: CASSLSGPYGYTF; clone size: NA; V gene: TRBV5-1; D gene: NA; J gene: TRBJ1-2
CDR3 DNA: TGTGCCAGCTCACCACCAGTCAGGGCCGACGTACACATTCAGTACTTC; CDR3 protein: CASSPPVRADVHIQYF; clone size: many; V gene: TRBV18; D gene: NA; J gene: TRBJ2-4
CDR3 DNA: TGTGCCACCAGCAGAGGCCAGGGAGGGCGCCAAGAGACCCAGTACTTC; CDR3 protein: CATSRGQGGRQETQYF; clone size: many; V gene: TRBV15; D gene: TRBD2; J gene: TRBJ2-5
CDR3 DNA: TGTGCCAGCAGCTCTCTAGCGGGGTTCACAGATACGCAGTATTTT; CDR3 protein: CASSSLAGFTDTQYF; clone size: NA; V gene: TRBV7-2; D gene: TRBD2; J gene: TRBJ2-3